Sequencing of this T cell receptor (beta chain) was carried out in a study of T cell repertoires in cytomegalovirus infection. Background on the study: TCR beta signatures that were public indicated CMV infection and matching HLA type. Study-wide results and limits: People with CMV and the relevant HLA were identified by cumulative public TCR beta family frequency. Clonotypes of TCR beta that were HLA-C-restricted and CMV-specific dominated the ex vivo response.

Via MiXCR, TCRdb re-called the reads, giving one row per CDR3 protein. The data show 740,000 or so distinct CDR3 sequences, 35% to 40% seen once. CDR3 length: 17 amino acids. The germline V gene encodes CDR1 LGHNA and CDR2 YNFKEQ. Trimming cost V 0 bases and J 0 bases, with 15 bases left between them. In this sample, this clonotype turned up a few times. Its target is not known. The receptor was derived from a human donor in good health (CMV status not recorded). Some clones in this sample may be carry-over from other donors' samples. The V and J genes are TRBV4-2 and TRBJ2-7, with a weak D call TRBD2 (6 bases). Input material: PBMCs. The DNA for the CDR3 is TGTGCCAGCAGCCAAGAGTGGCGGGACCGGACCTCCTACGAGCAGTACTTC. It is translated as CASSQEWRDRTSYEQYF.